This TCR beta chain was obtained from a study of shared clonotypes between healthy human individuals. CD45RO-negative cells were positively selected for CCR7, leaving out terminally differentiated effector memory CD45RA+ cells. Measured with immunoSEQ multiplex PCR; TCRdb has only the in-frame clones, and not every one. Of around 2.1 million clones detected, more than 85% appear once; the ten largest clones hold 1.7%. The germline gives CDR1 MNHEY, CDR2 SMNVEV (reference sequence). Trimming left V 2 bases short and J 0 bases short, with 10 bases between. CDR3 size: 15 residues. The chain combines TRBV27 with TRBJ2-5, with D maybe TRBD2 (5 bases). The source of this sequence is a man between 18 and 29 years old in good health. Some clones in this sample may be carry-over from other donors' samples. Material: naive CD8+ T cells from PBMCs. DNA for the CDR3: TGTGCCAGCAGTTTAAGTTCGGGGAACCAAGAGACCCAGTACTTC. Protein product: CASSLSSGNQETQYF.